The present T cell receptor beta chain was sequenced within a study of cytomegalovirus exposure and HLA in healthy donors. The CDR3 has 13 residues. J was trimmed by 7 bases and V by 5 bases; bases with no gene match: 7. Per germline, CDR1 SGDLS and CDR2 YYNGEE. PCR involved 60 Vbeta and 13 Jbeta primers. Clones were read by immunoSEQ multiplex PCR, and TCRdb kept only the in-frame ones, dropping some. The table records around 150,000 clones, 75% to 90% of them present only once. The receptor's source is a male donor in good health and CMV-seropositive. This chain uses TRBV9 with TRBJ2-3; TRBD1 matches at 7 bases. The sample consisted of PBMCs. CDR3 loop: CASSGTATNTQYF. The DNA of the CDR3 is TGTGCCAGCAGTGGGACAGCGACCAATACGCAGTATTTT.